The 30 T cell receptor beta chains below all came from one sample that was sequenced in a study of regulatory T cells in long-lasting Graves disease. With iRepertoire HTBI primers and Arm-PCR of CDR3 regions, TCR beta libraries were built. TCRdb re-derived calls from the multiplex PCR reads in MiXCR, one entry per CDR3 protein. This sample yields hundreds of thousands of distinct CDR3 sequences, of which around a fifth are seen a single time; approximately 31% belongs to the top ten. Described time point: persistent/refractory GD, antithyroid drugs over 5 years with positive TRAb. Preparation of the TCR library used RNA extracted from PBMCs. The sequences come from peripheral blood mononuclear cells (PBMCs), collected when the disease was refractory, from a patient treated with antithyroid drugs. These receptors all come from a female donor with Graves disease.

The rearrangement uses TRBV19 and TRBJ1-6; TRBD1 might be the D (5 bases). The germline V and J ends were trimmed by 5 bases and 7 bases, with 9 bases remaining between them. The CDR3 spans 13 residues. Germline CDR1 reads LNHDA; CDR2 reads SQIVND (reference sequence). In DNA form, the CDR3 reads TGTGCCAGTAGTGGACAACCCAATTCACCCCTCCACTTT. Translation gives CASSGQPNSPLHF.

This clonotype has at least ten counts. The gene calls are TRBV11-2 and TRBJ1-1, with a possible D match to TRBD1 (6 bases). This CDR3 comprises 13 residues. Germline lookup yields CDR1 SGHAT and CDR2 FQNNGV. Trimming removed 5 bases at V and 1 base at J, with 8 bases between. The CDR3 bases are TGTGCCAGCAGCGGCAGGGGGAACACTGAAGCTTTCTTT. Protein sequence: CASSGRGNTEAFF.

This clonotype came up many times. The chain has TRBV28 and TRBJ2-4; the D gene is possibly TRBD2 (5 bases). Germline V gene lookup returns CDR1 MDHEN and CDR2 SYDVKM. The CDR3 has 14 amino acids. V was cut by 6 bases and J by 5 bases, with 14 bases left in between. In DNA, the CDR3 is TGTGCCAGCAGCGCGATCGGACTCGAAAACATTCAGTACTTC. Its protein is CASSAIGLENIQYF.

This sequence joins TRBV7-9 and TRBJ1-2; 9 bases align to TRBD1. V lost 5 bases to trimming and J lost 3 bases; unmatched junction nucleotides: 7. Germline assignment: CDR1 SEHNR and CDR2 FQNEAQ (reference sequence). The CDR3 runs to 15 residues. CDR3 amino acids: CASSHNRGRDYGYTF. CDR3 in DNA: TGTGCCAGCAGCCATAACAGGGGGCGCGACTATGGCTACACCTTC.

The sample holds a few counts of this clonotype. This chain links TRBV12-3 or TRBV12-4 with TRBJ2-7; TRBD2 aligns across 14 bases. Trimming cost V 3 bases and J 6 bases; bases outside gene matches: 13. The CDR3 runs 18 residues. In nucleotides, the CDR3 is TGTGCCAGCAGTTTGGGACTAGCGGGAGTTCTAAGAGGACCCGAGCAGTACTTC. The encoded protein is CASSLGLAGVLRGPEQYF.

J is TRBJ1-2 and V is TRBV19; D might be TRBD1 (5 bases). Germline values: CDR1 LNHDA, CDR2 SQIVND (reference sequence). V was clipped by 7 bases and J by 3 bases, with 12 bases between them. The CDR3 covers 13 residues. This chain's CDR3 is CASNIGGDYGYTF. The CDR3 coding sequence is TGTGCCAGTAATATTGGAGGGGACTATGGCTACACCTTC.

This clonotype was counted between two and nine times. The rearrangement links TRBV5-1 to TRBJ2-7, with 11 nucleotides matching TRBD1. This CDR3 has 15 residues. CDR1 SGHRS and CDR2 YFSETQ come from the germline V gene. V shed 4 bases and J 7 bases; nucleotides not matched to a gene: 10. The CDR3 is CASSMTSGQGVEQYF. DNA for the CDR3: TGCGCCAGCAGCATGACCTCGGGACAGGGGGTTGAGCAGTACTTC.

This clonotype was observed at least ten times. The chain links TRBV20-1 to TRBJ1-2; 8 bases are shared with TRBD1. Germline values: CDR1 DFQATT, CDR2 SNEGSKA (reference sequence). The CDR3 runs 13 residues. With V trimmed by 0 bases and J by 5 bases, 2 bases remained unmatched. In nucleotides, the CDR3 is TGCAGTGCTAGAGATGGACAGGGATATGGCTACACCTTC. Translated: CSARDGQGYGYTF.

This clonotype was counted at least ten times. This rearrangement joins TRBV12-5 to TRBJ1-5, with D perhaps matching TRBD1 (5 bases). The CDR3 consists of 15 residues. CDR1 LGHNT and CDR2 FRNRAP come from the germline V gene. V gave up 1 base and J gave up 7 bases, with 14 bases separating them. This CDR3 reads CASGLGNTGGQPQHF. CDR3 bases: TGTGCTAGTGGTTTGGGAAACACGGGGGGGCAGCCCCAGCATTTT.

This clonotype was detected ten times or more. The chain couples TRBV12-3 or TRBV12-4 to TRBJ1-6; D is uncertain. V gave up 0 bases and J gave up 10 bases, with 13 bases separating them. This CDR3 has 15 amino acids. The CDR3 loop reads CASSLASHRGSPLHF. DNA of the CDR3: TGTGCCAGCAGTTTAGCGAGCCACCGAGGGTCACCCCTCCACTTT.

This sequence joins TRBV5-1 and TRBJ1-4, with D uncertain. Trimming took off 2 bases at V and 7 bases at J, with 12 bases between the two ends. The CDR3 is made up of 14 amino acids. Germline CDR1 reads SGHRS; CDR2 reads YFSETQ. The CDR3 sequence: CASSFWLNGEKLFF. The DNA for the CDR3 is TGCGCCAGCAGCTTTTGGCTGAATGGTGAAAAACTGTTTTTT.

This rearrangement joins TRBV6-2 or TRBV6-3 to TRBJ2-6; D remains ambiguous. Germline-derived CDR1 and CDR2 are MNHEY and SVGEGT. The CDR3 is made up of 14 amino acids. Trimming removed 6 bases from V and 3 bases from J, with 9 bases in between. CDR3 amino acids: CASRLIGGANVLTF. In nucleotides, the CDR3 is TGTGCCAGCAGGTTGATCGGTGGGGCCAACGTCCTGACTTTC.

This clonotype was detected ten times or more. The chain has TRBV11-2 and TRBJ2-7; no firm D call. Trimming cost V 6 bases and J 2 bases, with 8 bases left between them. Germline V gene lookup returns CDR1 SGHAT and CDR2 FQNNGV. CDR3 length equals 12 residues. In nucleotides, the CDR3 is TGTGCCAGCAGGACTGGGGCCTACGAGCAGTACTTC. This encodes CASRTGAYEQYF.

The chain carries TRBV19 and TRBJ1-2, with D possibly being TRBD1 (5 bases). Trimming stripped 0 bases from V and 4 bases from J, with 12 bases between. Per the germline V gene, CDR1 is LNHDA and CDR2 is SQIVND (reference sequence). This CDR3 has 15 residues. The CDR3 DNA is TGTGCCAGTAGTATAGATTGGCAGGGACTCTATGGCTACACCTTC. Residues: CASSIDWQGLYGYTF.

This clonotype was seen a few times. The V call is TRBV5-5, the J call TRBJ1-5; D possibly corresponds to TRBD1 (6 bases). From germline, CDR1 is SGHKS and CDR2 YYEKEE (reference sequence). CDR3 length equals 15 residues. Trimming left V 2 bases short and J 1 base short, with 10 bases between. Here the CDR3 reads CASSLLQGSNQPQHF. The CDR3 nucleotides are TGTGCCAGCAGCTTATTACAGGGAAGCAATCAGCCCCAGCATTTT.

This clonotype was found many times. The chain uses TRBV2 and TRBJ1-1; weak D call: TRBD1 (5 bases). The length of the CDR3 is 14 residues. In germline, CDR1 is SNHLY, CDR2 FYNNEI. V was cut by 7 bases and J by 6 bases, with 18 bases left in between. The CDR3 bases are TGTGCCAGCATAGGAGGGCAGGGAGTGGCTGAAGCTTTCTTT. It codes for CASIGGQGVAEAFF.

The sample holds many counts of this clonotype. CDR3 loop: CASSLAGPPYEQYF. The CDR3 nucleotides read TGTGCCAGCAGCTTAGCAGGGCCTCCCTACGAGCAGTACTTC. The rearrangement joins TRBV7-3 to TRBJ2-7, with D maybe TRBD1 (5 bases). Germline CDR1 and CDR2: SGHTA and FQGTGA. This CDR3 has 14 amino acids. V was shortened by 2 bases and J by 2 bases, with 10 bases between the two germline ends.

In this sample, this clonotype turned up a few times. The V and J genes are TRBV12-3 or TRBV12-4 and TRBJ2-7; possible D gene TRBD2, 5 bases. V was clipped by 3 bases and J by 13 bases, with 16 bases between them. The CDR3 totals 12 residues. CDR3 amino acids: CASSLAGLVYYF. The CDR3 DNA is TGTGCCAGCAGTTTGGCCGGACTCGTGTACTACTTC.

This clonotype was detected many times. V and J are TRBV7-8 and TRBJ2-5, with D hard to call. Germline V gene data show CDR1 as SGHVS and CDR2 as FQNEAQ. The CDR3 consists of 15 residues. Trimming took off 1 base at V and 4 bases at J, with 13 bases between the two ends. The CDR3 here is CASSLVGIRGETQYF. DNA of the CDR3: TGTGCCAGCAGCTTAGTGGGGATACGAGGAGAGACCCAGTACTTC.

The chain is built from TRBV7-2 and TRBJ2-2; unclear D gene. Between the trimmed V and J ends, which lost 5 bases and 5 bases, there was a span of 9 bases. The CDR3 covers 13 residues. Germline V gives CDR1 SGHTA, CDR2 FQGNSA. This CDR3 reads CASSPPTTGELFF. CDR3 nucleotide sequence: TGTGCCAGCAGCCCCCCCACTACCGGGGAGCTGTTTTTT.

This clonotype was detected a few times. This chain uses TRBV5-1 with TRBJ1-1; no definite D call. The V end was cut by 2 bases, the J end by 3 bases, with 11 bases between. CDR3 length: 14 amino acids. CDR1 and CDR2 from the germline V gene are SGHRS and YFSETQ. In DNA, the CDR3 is TGCGCCAGCAGCTTAAGAAGAGGGTACACTGAAGCTTTCTTT. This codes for CASSLRRGYTEAFF.

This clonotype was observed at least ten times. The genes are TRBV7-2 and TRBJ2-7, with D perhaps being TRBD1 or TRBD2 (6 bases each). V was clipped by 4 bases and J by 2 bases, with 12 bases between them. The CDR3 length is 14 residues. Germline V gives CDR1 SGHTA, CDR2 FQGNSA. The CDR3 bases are TGTGCCAGCAGCTACCTCGGGGGCGCCTACGAGCAGTACTTC. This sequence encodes CASSYLGGAYEQYF.

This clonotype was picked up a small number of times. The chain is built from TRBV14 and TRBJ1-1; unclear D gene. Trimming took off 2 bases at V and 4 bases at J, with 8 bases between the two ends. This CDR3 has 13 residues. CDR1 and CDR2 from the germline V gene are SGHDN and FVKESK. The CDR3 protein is CASSQQTGTEAFF. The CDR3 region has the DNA TGTGCCAGCAGCCAACAGACGGGCACTGAAGCTTTCTTT.

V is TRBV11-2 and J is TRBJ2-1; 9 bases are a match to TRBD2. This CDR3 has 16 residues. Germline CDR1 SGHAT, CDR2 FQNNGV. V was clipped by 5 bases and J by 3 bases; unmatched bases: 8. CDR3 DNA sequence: TGTGCCAGCAGCCACACAAGCGGGAGGTACTACAATGAGCAGTTCTTC. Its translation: CASSHTSGRYYNEQFF.

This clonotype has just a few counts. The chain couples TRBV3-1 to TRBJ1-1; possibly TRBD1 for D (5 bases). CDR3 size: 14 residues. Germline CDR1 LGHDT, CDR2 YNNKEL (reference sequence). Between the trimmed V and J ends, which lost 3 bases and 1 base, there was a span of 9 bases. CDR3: CASSHTGENTEAFF. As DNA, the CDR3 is TGTGCCAGCAGCCACACAGGAGAGAACACTGAAGCTTTCTTT.

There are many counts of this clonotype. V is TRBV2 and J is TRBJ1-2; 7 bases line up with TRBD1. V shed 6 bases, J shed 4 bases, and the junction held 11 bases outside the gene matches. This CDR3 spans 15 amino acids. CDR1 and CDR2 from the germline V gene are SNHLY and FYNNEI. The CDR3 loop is CASREGQLVGYGYTF. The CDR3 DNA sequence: TGTGCCAGCAGGGAGGGACAGCTAGTAGGCTATGGCTACACCTTC.

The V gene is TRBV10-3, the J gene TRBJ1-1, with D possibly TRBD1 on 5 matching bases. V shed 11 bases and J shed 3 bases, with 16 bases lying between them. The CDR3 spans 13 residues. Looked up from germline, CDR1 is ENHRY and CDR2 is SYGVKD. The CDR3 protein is CAAIGDSDTEAFF. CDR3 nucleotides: TGTGCCGCGATCGGCGACAGTGACACTGAAGCTTTCTTT.

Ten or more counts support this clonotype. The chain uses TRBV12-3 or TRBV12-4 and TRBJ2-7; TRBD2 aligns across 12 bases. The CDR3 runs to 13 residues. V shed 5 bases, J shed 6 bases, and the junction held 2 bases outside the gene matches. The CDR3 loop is CASSPGLAGEQYF. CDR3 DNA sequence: TGTGCCAGCAGTCCGGGACTAGCGGGCGAGCAGTACTTC.

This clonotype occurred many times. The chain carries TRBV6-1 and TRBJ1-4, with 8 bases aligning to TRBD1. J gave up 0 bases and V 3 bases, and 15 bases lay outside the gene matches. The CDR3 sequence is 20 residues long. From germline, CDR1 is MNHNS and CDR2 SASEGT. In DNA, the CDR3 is TGTGCCAGCAGTGACCCCACTCAGTGGGGCAGGGGGCCAACTAATGAAAAACTGTTTTTT. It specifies CASSDPTQWGRGPTNEKLFF.

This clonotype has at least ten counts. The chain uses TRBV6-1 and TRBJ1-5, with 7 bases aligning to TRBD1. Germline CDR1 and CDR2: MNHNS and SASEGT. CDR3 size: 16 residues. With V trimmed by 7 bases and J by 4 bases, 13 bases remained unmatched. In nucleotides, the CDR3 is TGTGCCAGCACCGCGAGAGGTAGGGGGCTGAATCAGCCCCAGCATTTT. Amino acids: CASTARGRGLNQPQHF.